Sequencing of this T cell receptor beta chain was carried out in a study of blood T cell repertoires in COVID-19. Looking at the study overall: The samples span acute and convalescent COVID-19 from the United States, Italy and Spain. Sources were T cells, B-cell-depleted T cells, or PBMCs; the material itself was cDNA or gDNA.

The junction had 11 bases not matched to a gene; V was cut back by 2 bases and J by 5 bases. Germline V gene sequence: CDR1 MNHEY, CDR2 SVGAGI. The CDR3 length is 16 residues. Original handling: Estimates of nucleated cell counts were drawn from the amplification of reference gene primers. Sequencing used immunoSEQ multiplex PCR; TCRdb keeps in-frame clones, though not all of them. The DNA was the basis for D and trimming; V, J and clone size are from that table. The data contain over 150,000 clones, roughly four fifths of them seen just once; the ten biggest clones take up 2.5% to 3%. The V call is TRBV6-5, the J call TRBJ2-5, with 7 bases identical to TRBD1. Sequenced input: peripheral blood. The TCR comes from an elderly woman with COVID-19, enrolled during active disease. CDR3 sequence: CASSYGSLTGVETQYF. The CDR3 DNA sequence: TGTGCCAGCAGTTACGGGTCTTTAACAGGGGTCGAGACCCAGTACTTC.